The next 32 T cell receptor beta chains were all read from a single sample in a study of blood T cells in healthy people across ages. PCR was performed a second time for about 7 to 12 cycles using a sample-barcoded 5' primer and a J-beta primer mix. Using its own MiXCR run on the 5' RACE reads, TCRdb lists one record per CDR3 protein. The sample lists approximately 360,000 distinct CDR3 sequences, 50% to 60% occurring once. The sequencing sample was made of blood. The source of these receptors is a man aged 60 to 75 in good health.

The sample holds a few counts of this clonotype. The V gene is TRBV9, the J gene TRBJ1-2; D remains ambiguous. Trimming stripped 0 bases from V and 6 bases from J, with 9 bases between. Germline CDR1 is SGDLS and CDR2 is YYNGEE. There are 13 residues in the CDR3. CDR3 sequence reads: CASSVDGDDGYTF. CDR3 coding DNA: TGTGCCAGCAGCGTAGATGGGGATGATGGCTACACCTTC.

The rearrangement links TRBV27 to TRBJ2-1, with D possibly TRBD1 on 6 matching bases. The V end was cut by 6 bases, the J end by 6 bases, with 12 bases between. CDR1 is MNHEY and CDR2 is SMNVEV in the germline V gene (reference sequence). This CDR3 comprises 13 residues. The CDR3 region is CASRDSSANEQFF. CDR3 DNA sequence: TGTGCCAGCAGGGACAGCTCCGCCAATGAGCAGTTCTTC.

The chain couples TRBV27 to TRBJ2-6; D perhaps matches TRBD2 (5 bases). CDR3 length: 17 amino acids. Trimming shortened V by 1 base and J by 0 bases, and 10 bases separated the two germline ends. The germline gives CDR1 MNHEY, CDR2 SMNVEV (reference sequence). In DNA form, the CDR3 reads TGTGCCAGCAGTTTATTCTTAGGAGGCTCTGGGGCCAACGTCCTGACTTTC. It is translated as CASSLFLGGSGANVLTF.

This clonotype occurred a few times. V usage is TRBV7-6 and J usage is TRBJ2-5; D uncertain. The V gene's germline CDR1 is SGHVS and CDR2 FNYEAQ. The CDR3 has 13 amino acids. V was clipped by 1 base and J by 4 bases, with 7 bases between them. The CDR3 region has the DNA TGTGCCAGCAGCTTAGAACTATTAGAGACCCAGTACTTC. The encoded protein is CASSLELLETQYF.

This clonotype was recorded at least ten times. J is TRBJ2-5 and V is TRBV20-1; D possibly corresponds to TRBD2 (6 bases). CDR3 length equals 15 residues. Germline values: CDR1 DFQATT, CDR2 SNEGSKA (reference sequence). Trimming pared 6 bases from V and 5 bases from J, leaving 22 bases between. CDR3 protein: CSALLGRGAVETQYF. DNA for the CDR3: TGCAGTGCCCTCCTCGGGCGCGGGGCGGTTGAGACCCAGTACTTC.

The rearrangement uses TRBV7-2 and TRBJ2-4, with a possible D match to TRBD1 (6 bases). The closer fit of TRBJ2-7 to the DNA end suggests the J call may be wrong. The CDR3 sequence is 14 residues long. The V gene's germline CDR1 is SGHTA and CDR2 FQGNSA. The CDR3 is CASSTQTGRYEQYF. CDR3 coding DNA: TGTGCCAGCAGCACCCAGACAGGCCGATACGAGCAGTACTTC.

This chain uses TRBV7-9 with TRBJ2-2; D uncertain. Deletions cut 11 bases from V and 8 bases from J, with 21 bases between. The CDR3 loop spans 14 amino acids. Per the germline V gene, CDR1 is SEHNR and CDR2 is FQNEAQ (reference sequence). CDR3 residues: CAQQDAVPRGELFF. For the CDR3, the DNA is TGTGCCCAGCAAGATGCAGTTCCCAGGGGGGAGCTGTTTTTT.

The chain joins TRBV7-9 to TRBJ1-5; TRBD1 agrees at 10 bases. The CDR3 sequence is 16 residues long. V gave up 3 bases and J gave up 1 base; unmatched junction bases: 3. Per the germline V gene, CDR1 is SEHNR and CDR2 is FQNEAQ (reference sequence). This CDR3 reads CASSFTGQGSNQPQHF. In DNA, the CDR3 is TGTGCCAGCAGCTTCACGGGACAGGGGAGCAATCAGCCCCAGCATTTT.

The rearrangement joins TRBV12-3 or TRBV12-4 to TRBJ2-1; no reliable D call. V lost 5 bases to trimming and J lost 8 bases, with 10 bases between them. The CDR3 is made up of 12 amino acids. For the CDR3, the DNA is TGTGCCAGCAGTCCTCCCGGGCATGAGCAGTTCTTC. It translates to CASSPPGHEQFF.

The CDR3: CSVEILGVPIRETQYF. CDR3 bases: TGCAGCGTTGAAATTCTGGGGGTACCCATTAGAGAGACCCAGTACTTC. The rearrangement uses TRBV29-1 and TRBJ2-5; D might be TRBD1 or TRBD2, each matching 5 bases. Trimming cost V 2 bases and J 4 bases, with 20 bases left between them. The V gene's germline CDR1 is SQVTM and CDR2 ANQGSEA. The CDR3 covers 16 residues.

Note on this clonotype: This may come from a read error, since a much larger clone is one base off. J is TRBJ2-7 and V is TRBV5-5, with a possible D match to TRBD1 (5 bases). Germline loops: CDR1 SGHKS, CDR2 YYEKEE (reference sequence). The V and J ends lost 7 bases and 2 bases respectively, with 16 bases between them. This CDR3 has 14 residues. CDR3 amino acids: CASGSDPGTYEQYF. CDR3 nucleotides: TGTGCCAGCGGTTCTGACCCAGGGACCTACGAGCAGTACTTC.

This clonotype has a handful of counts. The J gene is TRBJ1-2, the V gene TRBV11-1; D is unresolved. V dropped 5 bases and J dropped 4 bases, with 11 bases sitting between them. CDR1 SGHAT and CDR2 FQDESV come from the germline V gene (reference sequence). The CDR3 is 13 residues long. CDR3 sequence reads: CASSPSRGYGYTF. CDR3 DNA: TGTGCCAGCAGCCCGTCCCGGGGCTATGGCTACACCTTC.

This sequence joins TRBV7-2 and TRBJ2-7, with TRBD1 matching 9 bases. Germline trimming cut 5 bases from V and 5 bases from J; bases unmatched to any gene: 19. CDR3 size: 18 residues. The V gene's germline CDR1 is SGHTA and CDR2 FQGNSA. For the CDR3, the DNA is TGTGCCAGCAGCCATGATGGGGTTTTGGGGACAGGGAGCCACGAGCAGTACTTC. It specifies CASSHDGVLGTGSHEQYF.

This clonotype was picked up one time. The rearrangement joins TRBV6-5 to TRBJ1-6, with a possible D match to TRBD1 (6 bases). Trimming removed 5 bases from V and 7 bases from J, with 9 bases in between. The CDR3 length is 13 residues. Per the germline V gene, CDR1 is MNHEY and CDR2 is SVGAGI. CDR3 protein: CASSKTGNSPLHF. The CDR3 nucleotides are TGTGCCAGCAGTAAAACAGGGAATTCACCCCTCCACTTT.

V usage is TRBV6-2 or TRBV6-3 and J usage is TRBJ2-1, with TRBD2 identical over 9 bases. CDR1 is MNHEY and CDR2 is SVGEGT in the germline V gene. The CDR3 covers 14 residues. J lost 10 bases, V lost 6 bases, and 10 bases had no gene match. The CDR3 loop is CASSSGLARGEQFF. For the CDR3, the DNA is TGTGCCAGCAGCTCAGGACTAGCGCGAGGGGAGCAGTTCTTC.

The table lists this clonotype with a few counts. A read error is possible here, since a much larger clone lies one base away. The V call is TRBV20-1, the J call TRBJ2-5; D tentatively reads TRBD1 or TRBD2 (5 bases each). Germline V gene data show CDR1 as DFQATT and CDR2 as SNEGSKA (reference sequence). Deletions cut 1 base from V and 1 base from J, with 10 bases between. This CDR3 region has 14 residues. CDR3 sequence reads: CSARVGDRQETQYF. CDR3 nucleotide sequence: TGCAGTGCTAGAGTAGGGGACCGCCAAGAGACCCAGTACTTC.

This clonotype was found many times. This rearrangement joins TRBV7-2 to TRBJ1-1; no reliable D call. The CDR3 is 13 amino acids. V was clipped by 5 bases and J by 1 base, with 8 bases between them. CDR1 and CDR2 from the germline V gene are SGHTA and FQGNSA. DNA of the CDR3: TGTGCCAGCAGCGTGGGTCCGAACACTGAAGCTTTCTTT. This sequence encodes CASSVGPNTEAFF.

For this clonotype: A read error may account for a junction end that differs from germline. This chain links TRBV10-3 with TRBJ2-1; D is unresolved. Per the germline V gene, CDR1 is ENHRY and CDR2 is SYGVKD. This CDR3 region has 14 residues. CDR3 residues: CASSPLRRGNEQFF. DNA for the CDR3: TGTGCCAGCAGTCCATTGCGGAGAGGCAATGAGCAGTTCTTC.

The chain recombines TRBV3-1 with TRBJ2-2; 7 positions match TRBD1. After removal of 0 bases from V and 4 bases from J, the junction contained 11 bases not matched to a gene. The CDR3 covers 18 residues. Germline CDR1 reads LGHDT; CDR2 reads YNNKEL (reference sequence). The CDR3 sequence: CASSQDRYEGQTTGELFF. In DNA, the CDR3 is TGTGCCAGCAGCCAAGACCGGTACGAGGGACAGACCACCGGGGAGCTGTTTTTT.

The CDR3 DNA follows: TGTGCCAGCAGCCGTCAGGGGGCGGTCACCCAAGAGACCCAGTACTTC. This sequence encodes CASSRQGAVTQETQYF. This chain joins TRBV14 and TRBJ2-5; 8 nucleotides agree with TRBD1. The germline CDR1 and CDR2 sequences are SGHDN and FVKESK. The CDR3 consists of 16 residues. V was pared by 4 bases and J by 1 base, with 8 bases of the junction left unmatched.

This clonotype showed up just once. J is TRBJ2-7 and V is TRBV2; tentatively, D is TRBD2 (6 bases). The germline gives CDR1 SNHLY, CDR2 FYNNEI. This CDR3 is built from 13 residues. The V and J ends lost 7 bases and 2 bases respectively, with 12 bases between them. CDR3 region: CASIRDSTYEQYF. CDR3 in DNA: TGTGCCAGCATCCGGGACTCAACCTACGAGCAGTACTTC. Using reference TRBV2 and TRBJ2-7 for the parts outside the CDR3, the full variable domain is EPEVTQTPSHQVTQMGQEVILRCVPISNHLYFYWYRQILGQKVEFLVSFYNNEISEKSEIFDDQFSVERPDGSNFTLKIRSTKLEDSAMYFCASIRDSTYEQYFGPGTRLTVT.

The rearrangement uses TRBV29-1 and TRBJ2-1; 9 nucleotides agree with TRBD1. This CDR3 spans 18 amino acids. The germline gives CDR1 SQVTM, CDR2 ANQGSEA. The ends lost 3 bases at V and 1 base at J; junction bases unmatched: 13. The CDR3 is CSVEAPKWGQGSYNEQFF. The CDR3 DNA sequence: TGCAGCGTTGAGGCCCCGAAGTGGGGACAGGGATCCTACAATGAGCAGTTCTTC.

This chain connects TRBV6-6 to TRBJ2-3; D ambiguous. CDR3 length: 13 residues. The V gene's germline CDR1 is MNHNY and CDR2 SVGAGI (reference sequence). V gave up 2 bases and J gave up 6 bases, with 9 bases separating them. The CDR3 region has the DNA TGTGCCAGCAGTTACCCACCCCGGGATACGCAGTATTTT. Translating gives CASSYPPRDTQYF.

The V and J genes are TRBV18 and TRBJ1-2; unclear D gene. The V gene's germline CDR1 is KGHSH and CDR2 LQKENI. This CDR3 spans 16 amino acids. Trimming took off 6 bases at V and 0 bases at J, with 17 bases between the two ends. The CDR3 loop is CASSLPGKGPNYGYTF. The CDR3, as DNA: TGTGCCAGCTCCCTCCCGGGCAAGGGTCCTAACTATGGCTACACCTTC.

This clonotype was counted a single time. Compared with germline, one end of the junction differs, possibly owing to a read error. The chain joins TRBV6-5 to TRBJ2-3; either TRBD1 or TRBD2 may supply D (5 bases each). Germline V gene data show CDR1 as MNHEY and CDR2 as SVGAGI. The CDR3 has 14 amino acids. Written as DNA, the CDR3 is TGTGCCAGCAGTTACACCGAGGGGACGGATACGCGGTATTTT. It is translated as CASSYTEGTDTRYF.

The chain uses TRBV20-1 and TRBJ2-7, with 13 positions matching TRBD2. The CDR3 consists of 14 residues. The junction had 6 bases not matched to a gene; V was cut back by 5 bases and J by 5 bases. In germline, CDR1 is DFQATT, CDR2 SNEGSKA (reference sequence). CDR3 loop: CSAQSLAGGNEQYF. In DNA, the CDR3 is TGCAGTGCTCAATCACTAGCGGGAGGGAACGAGCAGTACTTC.

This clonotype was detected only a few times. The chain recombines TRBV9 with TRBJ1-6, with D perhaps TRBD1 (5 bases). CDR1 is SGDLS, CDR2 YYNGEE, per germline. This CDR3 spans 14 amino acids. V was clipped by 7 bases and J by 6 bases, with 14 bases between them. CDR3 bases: TGTGCCAGCCAATCGGGGGGTGTTAATTCACCCCTCCACTTT. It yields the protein CASQSGGVNSPLHF.

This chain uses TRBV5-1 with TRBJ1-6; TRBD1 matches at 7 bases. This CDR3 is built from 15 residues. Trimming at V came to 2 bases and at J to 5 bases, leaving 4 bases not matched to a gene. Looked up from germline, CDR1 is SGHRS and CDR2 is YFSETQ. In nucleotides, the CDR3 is TGCGCCAGCAGCTTTGGGGACAGCAATAATTCACCCCTCCACTTT. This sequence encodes CASSFGDSNNSPLHF.

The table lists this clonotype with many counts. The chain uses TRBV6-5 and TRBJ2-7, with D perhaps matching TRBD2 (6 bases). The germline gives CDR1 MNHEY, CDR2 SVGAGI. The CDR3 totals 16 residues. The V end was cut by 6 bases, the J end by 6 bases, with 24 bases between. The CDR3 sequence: CASSYTPGTGASEQYF. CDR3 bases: TGTGCCAGCAGCTACACACCCGGGACTGGGGCATCCGAGCAGTACTTC.

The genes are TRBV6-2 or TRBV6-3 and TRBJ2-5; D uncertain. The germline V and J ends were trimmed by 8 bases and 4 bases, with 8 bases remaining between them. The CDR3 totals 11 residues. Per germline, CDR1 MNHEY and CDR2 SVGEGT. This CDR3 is CASGKRETQYF. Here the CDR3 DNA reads TGTGCCAGCGGAAAAAGAGAGACCCAGTACTTC.

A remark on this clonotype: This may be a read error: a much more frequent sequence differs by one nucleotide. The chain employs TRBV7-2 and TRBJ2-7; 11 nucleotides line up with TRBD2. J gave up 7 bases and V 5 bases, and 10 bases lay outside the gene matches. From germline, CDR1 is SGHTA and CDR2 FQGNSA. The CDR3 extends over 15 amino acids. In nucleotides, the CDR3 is TGTGCCAGCAGCCCGACTAGCGGGGTTGGCAATGAGCAGTACTTC. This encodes CASSPTSGVGNEQYF.

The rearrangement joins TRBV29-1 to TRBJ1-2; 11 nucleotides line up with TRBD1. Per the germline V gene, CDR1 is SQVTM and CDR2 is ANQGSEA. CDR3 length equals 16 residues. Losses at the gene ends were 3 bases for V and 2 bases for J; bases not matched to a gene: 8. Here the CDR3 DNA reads TGCAGCGTTGACAGCGGACAGGGGGCCTTGAACTATGGCTACACCTTC. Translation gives CSVDSGQGALNYGYTF.